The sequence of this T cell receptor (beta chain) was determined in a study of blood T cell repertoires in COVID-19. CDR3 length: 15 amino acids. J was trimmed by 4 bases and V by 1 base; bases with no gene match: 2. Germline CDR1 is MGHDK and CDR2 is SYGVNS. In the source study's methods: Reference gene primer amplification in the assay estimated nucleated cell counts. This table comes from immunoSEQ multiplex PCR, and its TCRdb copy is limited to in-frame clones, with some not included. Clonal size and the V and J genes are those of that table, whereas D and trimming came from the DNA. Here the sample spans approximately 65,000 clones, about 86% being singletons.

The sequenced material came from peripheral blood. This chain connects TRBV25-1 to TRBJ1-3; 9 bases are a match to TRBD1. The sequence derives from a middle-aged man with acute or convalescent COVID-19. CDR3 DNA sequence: TGTGCCAGCAGTGAATCTGGGACAGGGGGAAACACCATATATTTT. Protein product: CASSESGTGGNTIYF.